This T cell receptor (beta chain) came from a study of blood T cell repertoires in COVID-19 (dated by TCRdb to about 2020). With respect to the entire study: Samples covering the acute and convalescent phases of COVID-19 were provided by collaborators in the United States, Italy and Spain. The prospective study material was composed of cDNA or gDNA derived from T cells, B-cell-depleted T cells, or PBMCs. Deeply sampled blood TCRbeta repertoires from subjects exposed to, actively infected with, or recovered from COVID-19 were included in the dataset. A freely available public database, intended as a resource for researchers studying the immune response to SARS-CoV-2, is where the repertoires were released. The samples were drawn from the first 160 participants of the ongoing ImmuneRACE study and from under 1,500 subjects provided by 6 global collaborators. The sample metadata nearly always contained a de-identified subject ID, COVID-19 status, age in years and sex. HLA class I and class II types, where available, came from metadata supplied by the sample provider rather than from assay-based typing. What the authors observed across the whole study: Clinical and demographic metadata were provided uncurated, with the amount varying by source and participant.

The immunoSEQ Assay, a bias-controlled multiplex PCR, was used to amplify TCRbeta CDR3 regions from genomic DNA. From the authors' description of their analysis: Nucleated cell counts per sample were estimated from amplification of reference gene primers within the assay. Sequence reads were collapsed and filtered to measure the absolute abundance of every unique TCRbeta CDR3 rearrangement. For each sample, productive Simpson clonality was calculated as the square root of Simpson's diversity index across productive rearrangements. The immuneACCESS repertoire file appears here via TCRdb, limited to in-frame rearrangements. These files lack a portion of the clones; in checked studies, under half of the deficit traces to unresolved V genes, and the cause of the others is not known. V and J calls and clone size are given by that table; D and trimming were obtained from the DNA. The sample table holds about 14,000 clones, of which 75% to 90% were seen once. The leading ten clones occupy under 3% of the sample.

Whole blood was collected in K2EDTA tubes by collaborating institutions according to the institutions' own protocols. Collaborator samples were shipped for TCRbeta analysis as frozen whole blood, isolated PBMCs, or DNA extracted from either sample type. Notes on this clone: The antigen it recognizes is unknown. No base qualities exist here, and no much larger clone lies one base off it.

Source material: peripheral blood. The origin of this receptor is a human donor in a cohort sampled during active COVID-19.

The CDR3 protein: CATSEATGSNQPQHF. The sequenced DNA: TGTGCCACCAGTGAAGCGACAGGGAGCAATCAGCCCCAGCATTTT. Recombination linked TRBV24-1 to TRBJ1-5; TRBD1 fits 7 bases in the junction. Based on the germline V gene, the CDR1 and CDR2 sequences are KGHDR and SFDVKD. Ends trimmed: V by 4 bases, J by 1 base; bases unmatched to a gene: 3. The CDR3 holds 15 amino acids from the cysteine to the phenylalanine. Kept here is only the CDR3 DNA, which spans 45 bases and is read in frame from base 1.